These T cell receptor beta chains were read from a single sample in a study of PD-1 blockade in classical Hodgkin lymphoma. Using immunoSEQ multiplex PCR, the repertoire was profiled, and TCRdb retains in-frame clones only, with some absent. The sample includes around 96,000 clones, over 80% seen only once; the top ten take about 12%. Here the sequenced sample was peripheral blood mononuclear cells (PBMCs), taken at baseline. Receptor source: a human donor with classical Hodgkin lymphoma. The CDR3 runs from the conserved cysteine through the conserved F or W. The D gene is left open where the match is weak.

J: TRBJ1-2
V: TRBV5-1
D: TRBD1
length: 15
CDR3: CASSPDGQGNPGYTF

J: TRBJ2-4
V: TRBV28
D: TRBD2
length: 16
CDR3: CASSSLGGLAKNIQYF

J: TRBJ2-5
V: TRBV5-6
D: TRBD1
length: 14
CDR3: CASSLLRQGQTQYF

J: TRBJ2-1
V: TRBV14
D: TRBD2
length: 17
CDR3: CASSPLRTSGSSNEQFF

J: TRBJ2-1
V: TRBV7-9
D: TRBD2
length: 13
CDR3: CASSLAAGEWQFF

J: TRBJ2-5
V: TRBV5-1
D: NA
length: 13
CDR3: CASSLEGQETQYF

J: TRBJ1-2
V: TRBV28
D: NA
length: 11
CDR3: CASNSRYGYTF

J: TRBJ2-5
V: TRBV10-3
D: TRBD2
length: 19
CDR3: CAISEFQSPGGLTRETQYF

J: TRBJ2-1
V: TRBV14
D: NA
length: 15
CDR3: CASSQEKGSYTRSFF

J: TRBJ2-7
V: TRBV4-1
D: NA
length: 14
CDR3: CASSLEGTSYEQYF